This T cell receptor (beta chain) was sequenced in a study of blood T cell repertoires in COVID-19. The repertoire was sequenced with immunoSEQ multiplex PCR; TCRdb's copy has only in-frame clones and lacks some. The sample includes 14,000 or so clones, about 85% of them seen just once. Germline loops: CDR1 KGHSH, CDR2 LQKENI. This CDR3 spans 14 amino acids. The V and J ends lost 3 bases and 4 bases, in that order; junction bases with no gene match: 1. The receptor comes from a human donor in a cohort sampled during active COVID-19. The chain combines TRBV18 with TRBJ1-2; TRBD1 matches at 11 bases. The sequencing sample was made of peripheral blood. The CDR3 DNA sequence: TGTGCCAGCTCACCGGGGACAGGGGGCTATGGCTACACCTTC. Protein sequence: CASSPGTGGYGYTF. Full variable domain (outside the CDR3, taken from reference TRBV18 and TRBJ1-2): NAGVMQNPRHLVRRRGQEARLRCSPMKGHSHVYWYRQLPEEGLKFMVYLQKENIIDESGMPKERFSAEFPKEGPSILRIQQVVRGDSAAYFCASSPGTGGYGYTFGSGTRLTVV.